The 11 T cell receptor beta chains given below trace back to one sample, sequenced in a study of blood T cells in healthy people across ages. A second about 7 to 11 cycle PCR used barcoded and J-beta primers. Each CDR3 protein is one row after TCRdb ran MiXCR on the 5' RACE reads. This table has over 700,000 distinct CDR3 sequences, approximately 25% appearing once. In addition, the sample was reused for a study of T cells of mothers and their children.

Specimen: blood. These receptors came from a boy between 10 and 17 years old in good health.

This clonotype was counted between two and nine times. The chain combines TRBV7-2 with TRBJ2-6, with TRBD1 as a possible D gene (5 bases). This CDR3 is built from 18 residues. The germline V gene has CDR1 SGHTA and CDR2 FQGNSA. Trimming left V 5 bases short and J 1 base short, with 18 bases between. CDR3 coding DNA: TGTGCCAGCAGCCCTCAGGGTTTTGTTAGGTCTGGGGCCAACGTCCTGACTTTC. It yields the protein CASSPQGFVRSGANVLTF.

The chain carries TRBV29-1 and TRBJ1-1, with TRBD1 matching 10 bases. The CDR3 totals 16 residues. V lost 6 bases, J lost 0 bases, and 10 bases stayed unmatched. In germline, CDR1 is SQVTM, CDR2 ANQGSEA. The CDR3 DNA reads TGCAGCGTCGAGCCTGGACAGGGGGAGATGAACACTGAAGCTTTCTTT. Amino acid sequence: CSVEPGQGEMNTEAFF.

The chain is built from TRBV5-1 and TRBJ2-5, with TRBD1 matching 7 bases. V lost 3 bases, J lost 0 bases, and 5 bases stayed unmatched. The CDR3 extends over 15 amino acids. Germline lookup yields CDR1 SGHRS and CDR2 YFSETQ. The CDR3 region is CASSSQGNHQETQYF. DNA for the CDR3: TGCGCCAGCAGCTCACAGGGGAACCACCAAGAGACCCAGTACTTC.

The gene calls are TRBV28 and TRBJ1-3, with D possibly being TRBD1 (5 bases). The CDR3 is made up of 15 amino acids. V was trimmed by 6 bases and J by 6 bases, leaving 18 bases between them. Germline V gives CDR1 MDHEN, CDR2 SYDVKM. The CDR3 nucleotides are TGTGCCAGCAGCCAAGCCGCCGGGGCTGAAAACACCATATATTTT. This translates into CASSQAAGAENTIYF.

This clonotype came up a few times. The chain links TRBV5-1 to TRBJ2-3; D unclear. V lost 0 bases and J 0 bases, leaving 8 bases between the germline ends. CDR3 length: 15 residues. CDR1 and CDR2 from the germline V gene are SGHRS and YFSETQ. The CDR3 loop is CASSLDPSSTDTQYF. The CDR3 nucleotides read TGCGCCAGCAGCTTGGACCCGTCTAGCACAGATACGCAGTATTTT.

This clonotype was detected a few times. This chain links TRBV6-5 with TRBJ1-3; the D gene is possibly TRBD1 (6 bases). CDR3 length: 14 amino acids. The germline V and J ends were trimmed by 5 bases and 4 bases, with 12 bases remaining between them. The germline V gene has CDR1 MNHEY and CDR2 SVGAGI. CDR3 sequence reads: CASSPYDRGNTIYF. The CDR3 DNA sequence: TGTGCCAGCAGTCCATATGACAGGGGAAACACCATATATTTT.

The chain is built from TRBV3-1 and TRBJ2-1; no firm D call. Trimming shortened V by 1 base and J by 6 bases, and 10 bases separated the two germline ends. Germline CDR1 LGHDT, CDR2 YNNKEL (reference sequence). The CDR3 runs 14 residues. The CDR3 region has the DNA TGTGCCAGCAGCCAAGCTGGGTGGTTCAATGAGCAGTTCTTC. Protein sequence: CASSQAGWFNEQFF.

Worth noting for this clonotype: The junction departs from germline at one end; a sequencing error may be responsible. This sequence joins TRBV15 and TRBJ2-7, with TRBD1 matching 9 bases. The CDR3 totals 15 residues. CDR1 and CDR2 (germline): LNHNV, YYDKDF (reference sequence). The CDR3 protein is CATSRHGTGMDEQCF. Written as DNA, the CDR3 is TGTGCCACCAGCAGGCACGGGACAGGGATGGACGAGCAGTGCTTC.

The CDR3 DNA sequence: TGCGCCAGCGCCCTTAGCGGGGCCCCACTGAATGAGCAGTTCTTC. Translation gives CASALSGAPLNEQFF. The chain employs TRBV5-1 and TRBJ2-1; 8 nucleotides line up with TRBD2. The germline V gene encodes CDR1 SGHRS and CDR2 YFSETQ. The CDR3 has 15 residues. Losses at the gene ends were 7 bases for V and 7 bases for J; bases not matched to a gene: 13.

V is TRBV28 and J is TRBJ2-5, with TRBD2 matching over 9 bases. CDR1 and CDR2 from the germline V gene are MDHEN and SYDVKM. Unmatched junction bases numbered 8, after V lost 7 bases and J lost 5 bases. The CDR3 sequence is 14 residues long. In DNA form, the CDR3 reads TGTGCCAGCAAAGGGACTAGCCCCCGGGAGACCCAGTACTTC. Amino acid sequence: CASKGTSPRETQYF.

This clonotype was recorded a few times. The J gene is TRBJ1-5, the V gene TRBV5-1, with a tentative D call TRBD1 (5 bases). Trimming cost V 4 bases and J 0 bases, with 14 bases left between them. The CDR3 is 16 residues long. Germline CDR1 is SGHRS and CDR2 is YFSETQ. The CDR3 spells CASSPGWGDSNQPQHF. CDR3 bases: TGCGCCAGCAGCCCAGGGTGGGGCGATAGCAATCAGCCCCAGCATTTT.